The entry below describes one T cell receptor beta chain. This sample is part of a study of blood T cell repertoires in COVID-19. With 5 bases removed from V and 4 bases from J, the gap between germline ends came to 8 bases. Germline CDR1 SEHNR, CDR2 FQNEAQ (reference sequence). The CDR3 covers 12 residues. The method was immunoSEQ multiplex PCR; TCRdb's version includes in-frame clones alone and lacks a portion of them. The sample has fewer than 250,000 clones; about 88% are singletons. Sequenced input: peripheral blood. The clonotype originates from a human donor in a cohort sampled during active COVID-19. V and J are TRBV7-9 and TRBJ2-5, with D perhaps TRBD1 (6 bases). CDR3: CASSPGVETQYF. CDR3 coding DNA: TGTGCCAGCAGCCCAGGGGTAGAGACCCAGTACTTC. The full variable domain, rest sourced from reference TRBV7-9 and TRBJ2-5, is DTGVSQNPRHKITKRGQNVTFRCDPISEHNRLYWYRQTLGQGPEFLTYFQNEAQLEKSRLLSDRFSAERPKGSFSTLEIQRTEQGDSAMYLCASSPGVETQYFGPGTRLLVL.